This T cell receptor (beta chain) was captured in a study of T-cell memory formation after mild COVID-19 (dated by TCRdb to the early 2020s). The study in broad terms: TCR sequence clusters from the two donors were found to be largely donor specific. Longitudinal TCRalpha and TCRbeta repertoire sequencing tracked T-cell clones expanding and contracting after mild COVID-19 in a couple of donors. Two young, previously healthy adult volunteers made up the cohort, one male and one female.

Ficoll-Paque density gradient centrifugation was used to isolate PBMCs. Sequencing was performed on an Illumina NovaSeq 6000. cDNA libraries for TCRalpha and TCRbeta were prepared by 5'RACE using constant-segment primers, with sample barcodes and unique molecular identifiers added. Trizol reagent was used to extract RNA from every sample. Amplification of the libraries took two PCR steps, and the second step added a second sample barcode plus Illumina TruSeq adapters. Sequencing of libraries was performed on an Illumina NovaSeq with 2 x 150 bp paired-end reads. On the study's bioinformatics: Reads were demultiplexed and collapsed into UMI-guided consensus sequences with migec v1.2.7. Using mixcr v2.1.11, the UMI consensuses were aligned to TRA and TRB V and J templates and assembled into clonotypes. Expanded or contracted clonotypes were those called significant by both edgeR and NoisET, with noise models trained on biological replicates. For edgeR calls, a false discovery rate-adjusted p below 0.01 and a log2 fold-change threshold of 1 were applied. PCA with hierarchical clustering of max-normalized trajectories of the 1000 most abundant clonotypes was used as exploratory dynamics analysis. The CD4 or CD8 phenotype of responding clones was assigned using the separately sequenced CD4+ and CD8+ repertoires. TCRdb reprocessed the public reads (quality trimming at Q25 with fastp, clone calling with MiXCR) and kept in-frame beta chains. All rows with the same CDR3 protein become a single entry with the most common DNA and genes. What appears here as the V and J calls and clone size reflects TCRdb's work, not the paper's. Counted in this sample were approximately 270,000 distinct CDR3 sequences; under 20% of them appeared once. The top ten clones comprise 23% of the sample.

For this clonotype: Its specific antigen is unknown. Base qualities are missing; no much larger clone stands one base away.

Trimming at the junction amounts to 3 bases on V and 0 bases on J, and the germline ends lie 10 bases apart. From its cysteine to its phenylalanine, the CDR3 spans 15 amino acids. Only the CDR3 region is kept as DNA, spanning 45 bases read in frame from base 1. General study outcomes and caveats: SARS-CoV-2 specificity was not confirmed for the second-wave clones peaking on day 37. The study covered only a couple of mild cases, and larger cohorts including severe cases with pre-infection samples were considered necessary. Contracting CD4+ clones were located mainly in the CM and EM memory subsets, whereas CD8+ clones were found to be enriched in EMRA. Balanced CD4/CD8 phenotypes were observed for clones contracting from day 15 to 85, whereas a bias towards CD4+ was observed for a second wave of clones expanding from day 15 to 37. Some responding clones were detected in pre-infection memory, which suggested that pre-existing cross-reactive memory T cells had joined the SARS-CoV-2 response.

The source is a man aged 18 to 29 who had mild COVID-19 (a few samples of this study predate the infection). The sample titles of this study are shuffled in the database, so cell type and time point are left out; the donor was told from shared clones. The sample consisted of PBMCs or a T cell subset sorted from them (not recorded which). The rearrangement joined TRBV12-3 or TRBV12-4 to TRBJ2-3; confidence is insufficient to name the D gene. The CDR3 corresponds to CASSFELGSTDTQYF. Read as DNA, the sequence is TGTGCCAGCAGTTTTGAGTTAGGGAGCACAGATACGCAGTATTTT.